This passage covers 14 T cell receptor beta chains from one sample sequenced in a study of blood T cell repertoires in COVID-19 (dated by TCRdb to 2019 to 2021). Preparation of the library involved the immunoSEQ multiplex PCR assay. The immuneACCESS repertoire file appears here via TCRdb, limited to in-frame rearrangements. These files lack a portion of the clones; in checked studies, under half of the deficit traces to unresolved V genes, and the cause of the others is not known. Within this sample are about 120,000 clones, with roughly 84% of them counted one time only. The leading ten clones occupy approximately 8.1% of the sample. Material for sequencing was peripheral blood. The receptors stem from a woman aged 40 to 55 with acute or convalescent COVID-19.

The chain couples TRBV12-3 or TRBV12-4 to TRBJ1-1, with D perhaps matching TRBD1 (5 bases). The CDR3 has 13 residues. V was trimmed by 6 bases and J by 4 bases, leaving 12 bases between them. The CDR3 region is CASSPQGFTEAFF. For the CDR3, the DNA is TGTGCCAGCAGCCCCCAGGGATTCACTGAAGCTTTCTTT.

CDR3 in DNA: TGCGCCAGCAGCTCCCGGACAGCGAACACTGAAGCTTTCTTT. It is translated as CASSSRTANTEAFF. The chain combines TRBV5-1 with TRBJ1-1, with D possibly being TRBD1 (6 bases). Trimming pared 3 bases from V and 1 base from J, leaving 10 bases between. CDR1 SGHRS and CDR2 YFSETQ come from the germline V gene. This CDR3 comprises 14 residues.

The chain combines TRBV2 with TRBJ1-2; possible D gene TRBD1, 6 bases. Trimming removed 3 bases from V and 4 bases from J, with 21 bases in between. The CDR3 is made up of 17 amino acids. Germline V gives CDR1 SNHLY, CDR2 FYNNEI. This CDR3 reads CASSDGKGGASIYGYTF. For the CDR3, the DNA is TGTGCCAGCAGTGATGGAAAGGGGGGGGCGAGTATCTATGGCTACACCTTC. Filled out from reference TRBV2 and TRBJ1-2, the complete variable domain reads EPEVTQTPSHQVTQMGQEVILRCVPISNHLYFYWYRQILGQKVEFLVSFYNNEISEKSEIFDDQFSVERPDGSNFTLKIRSTKLEDSAMYFCASSDGKGGASIYGYTFGSGTRLTVV.

CDR3 DNA: TGTGCCAGCAGCGGACAGGGAGGTTCTATCAATAATTCACCCCTCCACTTT. It codes for CASSGQGGSINNSPLHF. The rearrangement joins TRBV7-9 to TRBJ1-6; TRBD1 agrees at 8 bases. Germline trimming cut 5 bases from V and 5 bases from J; bases unmatched to any gene: 11. CDR1 is SEHNR and CDR2 is FQNEAQ in the germline V gene (reference sequence). The CDR3 runs 17 residues. The whole variable domain, filled in from reference TRBV7-9 and TRBJ1-6, reads DTGVSQNPRHKITKRGQNVTFRCDPISEHNRLYWYRQTLGQGPEFLTYFQNEAQLEKSRLLSDRFSAERPKGSFSTLEIQRTEQGDSAMYLCASSGQGGSINNSPLHFGNGTRLTVT.

V and J are TRBV7-2 and TRBJ2-7; D is undetermined. The CDR3 has 13 residues. CDR1 and CDR2 (germline): SGHTA, FQGNSA. The V gene lost 0 bases and the J gene lost 7 bases, with 10 bases spanning the gap. The CDR3 region has the DNA TGTGCCAGCAGCTTAGCAAGATTCGGGGAGCAGTACTTC. Translating gives CASSLARFGEQYF. Drawing the rest from reference TRBV7-2 and TRBJ2-7, the complete variable domain is GAGVSQSPSNKVTEKGKDVELRCDPISGHTALYWYRQSLGQGLEFLIYFQGNSAPDKSGLPSDRFSAERTGGSVSTLTIQRTQQEDSAVYLCASSLARFGEQYFGPGTRLTVT.

The chain uses TRBV12-3 or TRBV12-4 and TRBJ1-6; no definite D call. The V gene lost 6 bases and the J gene lost 10 bases, with 13 bases spanning the gap. The CDR3 has 13 residues. The CDR3 protein is CASSGVFRSPLHF. The CDR3 nucleotides are TGTGCCAGCAGCGGAGTCTTTCGCTCACCCCTCCACTTT.

This sequence joins TRBV7-2 and TRBJ2-3, with TRBD1 identical over 7 bases. Germline lookup yields CDR1 SGHTA and CDR2 FQGNSA. V shed 2 bases and J 2 bases; nucleotides not matched to a gene: 4. The CDR3 covers 15 residues. The CDR3 here is CASSLQGTVTDTQYF. CDR3 bases: TGTGCCAGCAGCTTACAAGGGACAGTCACAGATACGCAGTATTTT.

The rearrangement joins TRBV21-1 to TRBJ1-1. TRBV21-1 is assigned pseudogene status. The length of the CDR3 is 14 residues. The chain's CDR3 is CASSKEEGSTEAFF. CDR3 bases: TGTGCCAGCAGCAAAGAGGAGGGTAGCACTGAAGCTTTCTTT.

J is TRBJ2-7 and V is TRBV11-3, with 7 bases lining up with TRBD1. The CDR3 runs to 14 residues. Per the germline V gene, CDR1 is SGHNT and CDR2 is YENEEA. The trim removed 0 bases at V and 3 bases at J, leaving 2 bases unmatched. CDR3 DNA sequence: TGTGCCAGCAGCTTAGATGGACAGGACTACGAGCAGTACTTC. This encodes CASSLDGQDYEQYF. Full variable domain (missing parts from reference TRBV11-3 and TRBJ2-7): EAGVVQSPRYKIIEKKQPVAFWCNPISGHNTLYWYLQNLGQGPELLIRYENEEAVDDSQLPKDRFSAERLKGVDSTLKIQPAELGDSAVYLCASSLDGQDYEQYFGPGTRLTVT.

This clone has just a few counts. In nucleotides, the CDR3 is TGTGCCAGCAGCCAAGATCTAATAGCGGGGGGCTACGAGCAGTACTTC. Its translation: CASSQDLIAGGYEQYF. The V call is TRBV3-1 (or the pseudogene TRBV3-2), the J call TRBJ2-7; 10 bases are a match to TRBD2. The germline gives CDR1 LGHDT, CDR2 YNNKEL (reference sequence). This CDR3 spans 16 amino acids. J gave up 3 bases and V 0 bases, and 5 bases lay outside the gene matches.

Notes on this clone: One end of the junction is discordant with germline, which a read error may explain. The same CDR3 is also encoded by other DNA sequences in this sample. The chain combines TRBV5-1 with TRBJ2-2, with a possible D match to TRBD1 (6 bases). The CDR3 length is 13 residues. Germline CDR1 and CDR2: SGHRS and YFSETQ. The CDR3 sequence: CASSLQGTGELFF. The CDR3 DNA reads TGCGCCAGCAGCTTACAGGGCACCGGGGAGCTGTTTTTC. Full variable domain (rest looked up from reference TRBV5-1 and TRBJ2-2): KAGVTQTPRYLIKTRGQQVTLSCSPISGHRSVSWYQQTPGQGLQFLFEYFSETQRNKGNFPGRFSGRQFSNSRSEMNVSTLELGDSALYLCASSLQGTGELFFGEGSRLTVL.

This clone was recorded a few times. The rearrangement links TRBV6-5 to TRBJ1-1; perhaps TRBD1 as D (6 bases). Trimming shortened V by 7 bases and J by 1 base, and 16 bases separated the two germline ends. The V gene's germline CDR1 is MNHEY and CDR2 SVGAGI. This CDR3 comprises 15 residues. The CDR3 protein is CASTPSGGPNTEAFF. Here the CDR3 DNA reads TGTGCCAGCACCCCGTCCGGGGGGCCGAACACTGAAGCTTTCTTT.

The rearrangement joins TRBV5-1 to TRBJ2-6; 11 bases fit TRBD1. This CDR3 contains 19 residues. The germline V gene has CDR1 SGHRS and CDR2 YFSETQ. Trimming at V came to 1 base and at J to 1 base, leaving 7 bases not matched to a gene. The CDR3 DNA reads TGCGCCAGCAGCTTGTCTAGGGGGACAGGGGGATCTGGGGCCAACGTCCTGACTTTC. It encodes CASSLSRGTGGSGANVLTF. Filled out from reference TRBV5-1 and TRBJ2-6, the complete variable domain reads KAGVTQTPRYLIKTRGQQVTLSCSPISGHRSVSWYQQTPGQGLQFLFEYFSETQRNKGNFPGRFSGRQFSNSRSEMNVSTLELGDSALYLCASSLSRGTGGSGANVLTFGAGSRLTVL.

The V and J genes are TRBV11-3 and TRBJ2-5; D call uncertain. This CDR3 is built from 14 residues. CDR1 SGHNT and CDR2 YENEEA come from the germline V gene. The germline V and J ends were trimmed by 0 bases and 3 bases, with 8 bases remaining between them. CDR3 sequence reads: CASSLDGSEETQYF. In DNA, the CDR3 is TGTGCCAGCAGCTTAGATGGTTCAGAAGAGACCCAGTACTTC.